This T cell receptor (beta chain) was identified during a study of blood T cell repertoires in COVID-19. In germline, CDR1 is SNHLY, CDR2 FYNNEI. Trimming pared 6 bases from V and 2 bases from J, leaving 16 bases between. The CDR3 has 16 residues. Clones were read by immunoSEQ multiplex PCR, and TCRdb kept only the in-frame ones, dropping some. The sample shows some 290,000 clones, around 87% of them seen only once. This sequence joins TRBV2 and TRBJ2-2; D perhaps matches TRBD2 (5 bases). The material sequenced was peripheral blood. The clonotype originates from a woman aged 45 to 65 who had recovered from COVID-19. The CDR3 spells CASSKIGGLNTGELFF. CDR3 bases: TGTGCCAGCAGCAAAATAGGAGGACTTAACACCGGGGAGCTGTTTTTT.